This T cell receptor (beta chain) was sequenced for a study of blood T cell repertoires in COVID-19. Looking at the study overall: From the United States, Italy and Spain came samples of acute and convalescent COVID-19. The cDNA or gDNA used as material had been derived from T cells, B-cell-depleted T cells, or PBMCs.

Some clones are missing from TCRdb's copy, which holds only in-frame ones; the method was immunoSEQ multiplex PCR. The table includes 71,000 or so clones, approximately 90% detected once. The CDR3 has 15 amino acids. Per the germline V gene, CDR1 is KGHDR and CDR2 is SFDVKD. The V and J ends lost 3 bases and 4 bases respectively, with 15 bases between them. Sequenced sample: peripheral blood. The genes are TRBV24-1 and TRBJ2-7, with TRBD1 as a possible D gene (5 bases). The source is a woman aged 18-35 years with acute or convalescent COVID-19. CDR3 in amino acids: CATSDQTANPYEQYF. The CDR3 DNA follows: TGTGCCACCAGTGATCAGACAGCGAATCCTTACGAGCAGTACTTC.